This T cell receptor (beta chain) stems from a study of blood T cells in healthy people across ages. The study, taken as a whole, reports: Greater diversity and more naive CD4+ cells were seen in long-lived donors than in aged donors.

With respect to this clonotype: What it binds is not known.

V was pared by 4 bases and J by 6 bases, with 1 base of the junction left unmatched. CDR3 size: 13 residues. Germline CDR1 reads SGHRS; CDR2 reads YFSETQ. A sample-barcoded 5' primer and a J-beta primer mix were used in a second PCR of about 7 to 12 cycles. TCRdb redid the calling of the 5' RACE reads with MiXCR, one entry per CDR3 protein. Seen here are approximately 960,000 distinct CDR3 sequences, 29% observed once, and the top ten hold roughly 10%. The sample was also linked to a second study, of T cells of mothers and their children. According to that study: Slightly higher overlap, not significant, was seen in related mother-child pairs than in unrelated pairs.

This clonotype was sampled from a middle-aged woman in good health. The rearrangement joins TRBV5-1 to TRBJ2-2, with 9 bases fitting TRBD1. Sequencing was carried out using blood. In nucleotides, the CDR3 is TGCGCCAGCAGCCGACAGGGGGCCGGGGAGCTGTTTTTT. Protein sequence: CASSRQGAGELFF. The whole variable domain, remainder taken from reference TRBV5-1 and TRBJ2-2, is KAGVTQTPRYLIKTRGQQVTLSCSPISGHRSVSWYQQTPGQGLQFLFEYFSETQRNKGNFPGRFSGRQFSNSRSEMNVSTLELGDSALYLCASSRQGAGELFFGEGSRLTVL.